The clone carrying this T cell receptor beta chain was observed a few times. Its specificity is not known. A second PCR of 7 to 11 cycles used a sample-barcoded 5' primer and a J-beta primer mix. A 12-random-nucleotide template-switch adaptor tagged each cDNA molecule. TCRdb called the 5' RACE reads again in MiXCR, with one record for every CDR3 protein. The data hold roughly 1,800,000 distinct CDR3 sequences, with around 48% observed a single time. Extraction yielded at least 5 micrograms of total RNA per sample. The CDR3 is 17 amino acids. V was cut by 6 bases and J by 3 bases, with 24 bases left in between. The V gene's germline CDR1 is SGHVS and CDR2 FQNEAQ. The sample is drawn from a study of blood T cells in healthy people across ages. Broader study findings: Possibly, changes in expanded clonotypes were confounded because donor CMV status was unknown. Both higher diversity and more naive CD4+ cells marked long-lived donors when set against aged donors.

The rearrangement uses TRBV7-8 and TRBJ2-7; perhaps D is TRBD1 or TRBD2 (7 bases each). The sequencing input was blood. This receptor was identified in a woman in her 40s in good health. The CDR3 region is CASSPSGGGQQIYEQYF. CDR3 coding DNA: TGTGCCAGCAGTCCATCTGGGGGGGGACAGCAGATCTACGAGCAGTACTTC.